Presented here are 18 T cell receptor beta chains from one specimen sequenced in a study of T and B cells in COVID-19 patients. TRB rearrangements were amplified by multiplex PCR with BIOMED2 TRB-A/B primers. Each CDR3 protein is one row after TCRdb ran MiXCR on the multiplex PCR reads. The data show around 21,000 distinct CDR3 sequences, with approximately 29% seen just once and 2.1% held by the top ten. Each TRB amplification used about 220-500 ng of genomic DNA from blood. The sample consisted of blood. These receptors were collected from a human donor who had recovered from COVID-19.

This clonotype turned up a few times. The chain recombines TRBV6-5 with TRBJ1-6; weak D call: TRBD1 (6 bases). Trimming stripped 5 bases from V and 9 bases from J, with 14 bases between. CDR3 size: 14 residues. Germline CDR1 is MNHEY and CDR2 is SVGAGI. The CDR3 loop is CASSEAARGSPLHF. CDR3 nucleotide sequence: TGTGCCAGCAGTGAAGCTGCCAGGGGTTCACCCCTCCACTTT.

The rearrangement joins TRBV5-1 to TRBJ1-4; D gene unclear. Germline V gene data show CDR1 as SGHRS and CDR2 as YFSETQ. The CDR3 has 16 amino acids. Deletions cut 0 bases from V and 2 bases from J, with 11 bases between. The CDR3 spells CASSLGSGITNEKLFF. CDR3 DNA sequence: TGCGCCAGCAGCTTGGGGTCAGGTATCACTAATGAAAAACTGTTTTTT. Combining the CDR3 with reference TRBV5-1 and TRBJ1-4 gives the whole variable domain KAGVTQTPRYLIKTRGQQVTLSCSPISGHRSVSWYQQTPGQGLQFLFEYFSETQRNKGNFPGRFSGRQFSNSRSEMNVSTLELGDSALYLCASSLGSGITNEKLFFGSGTQLSVL.

The J gene is TRBJ2-7, the V gene TRBV28; D perhaps matches TRBD1 (6 bases). V lost 8 bases and J lost 0, with 8 bases in between. CDR1 MDHEN and CDR2 SYDVKM come from the germline V gene. This CDR3 contains 12 residues. The CDR3 coding sequence is TGTGCCAGCGGACAGAACTCCTACGAGCAGTACTTC. Translated: CASGQNSYEQYF.

V is TRBV11-3 and J is TRBJ2-3, with TRBD2 identical over 8 bases. Germline loops: CDR1 SGHNT, CDR2 YENEEA. The trim removed 5 bases at V and 4 bases at J, leaving 8 bases unmatched. This CDR3 is built from 15 residues. CDR3 bases: TGTGCCAGCAGCCGACGATTAGCGGGGCCAGATACGCAGTATTTT. Amino acid sequence: CASSRRLAGPDTQYF.

The V call is TRBV7-9, the J call TRBJ2-7; D remains unclear. Germline assignment: CDR1 SEHNR and CDR2 FQNEAQ (reference sequence). Trimming left V 5 bases short and J 0 bases short, with 11 bases between. The CDR3 is 14 amino acids. The CDR3 loop is CASSIKGSSYEQYF. DNA for the CDR3: TGTGCCAGCAGCATCAAGGGTAGCTCCTACGAGCAGTACTTC.

V usage is TRBV6-1 and J usage is TRBJ1-2; D is perhaps TRBD1 (5 bases). The CDR3 consists of 15 residues. The V end lost 7 bases, the J end lost 8 bases, and 23 bases lay between the germline ends. From germline, CDR1 is MNHNS and CDR2 SASEGT. The CDR3: CASIRSWDGAGGYTF. The CDR3 DNA reads as TGTGCCAGCATTCGAAGCTGGGACGGTGCGGGAGGCTACACCTTC.

The chain links TRBV18 to TRBJ1-1; a weak D match, TRBD1 (6 bases). The CDR3 is made up of 14 amino acids. Germline V gene sequence: CDR1 KGHSH, CDR2 LQKENI. With 5 bases removed from V and 7 bases from J, the gap between germline ends came to 17 bases. CDR3 amino acids: CASSILDGGSEAFF. Written as DNA, the CDR3 is TGTGCCAGCTCAATATTGGACGGGGGCAGTGAAGCTTTCTTT.

The chain combines TRBV18 with TRBJ2-5; maybe TRBD1 (5 bases). Looked up from germline, CDR1 is KGHSH and CDR2 is LQKENI. Trimming pared 4 bases from V and 4 bases from J, leaving 13 bases between. The CDR3 spans 14 residues. The CDR3 here is CASSHDSGRETQYF. The DNA for the CDR3 is TGTGCCAGCTCACACGACAGTGGTCGAGAGACCCAGTACTTC.

This clonotype was seen repeatedly, ten times or more. This sequence joins TRBV27 and TRBJ1-6, with no clear D. CDR1 is MNHEY, CDR2 SMNVEV, per germline (reference sequence). V dropped 5 bases and J dropped 6 bases, with 14 bases sitting between them. The CDR3 covers 15 residues. The CDR3 nucleotides are TGTGCCAGCAGTATGACTCCGTCACTTAATTCACCCCTCCACTTT. Translated: CASSMTPSLNSPLHF.

This clonotype was found a few times. J is TRBJ2-7 and V is TRBV5-6; 8 bases map to TRBD1. This CDR3 has 17 amino acids. The V and J ends lost 0 bases and 7 bases, in that order; junction bases with no gene match: 15. Germline V gene lookup returns CDR1 SGHDT and CDR2 YYEEEE. CDR3 sequence: CASSLGAPDRATGEQYF. CDR3 coding DNA: TGTGCCAGCAGCTTGGGAGCCCCGGACAGGGCGACGGGAGAGCAGTACTTC.

This clonotype was observed a few times. V gene TRBV6-2 or TRBV6-3 combines with J gene TRBJ2-2; 10 bases are shared with TRBD2. V lost 6 bases, J lost 1 base, and 2 bases stayed unmatched. The CDR3 sequence is 15 residues long. CDR1 is MNHEY, CDR2 SVGEGT, per germline. The CDR3 region has the DNA TGTGCCAGCAGCCGACTAGCGGGGAACACCGGGGAGCTGTTTTTT. Translated, it gives CASSRLAGNTGELFF.

The chain joins TRBV24-1 to TRBJ2-2; D is unresolved. The CDR3 runs to 12 residues. CDR1 KGHDR and CDR2 SFDVKD come from the germline V gene. Trimming took 3 bases from V and 6 from J, leaving 4 bases between them. CDR3 DNA: TGTGCCACCAGTGATGGTCCCGGGGAGCTGTTTTTT. Translated, it gives CATSDGPGELFF.

On this clonotype: This may be a read error: a much more frequent sequence differs by one nucleotide. The chain carries TRBV27 and TRBJ2-6, with TRBD2 identical over 7 bases. Per the germline V gene, CDR1 is MNHEY and CDR2 is SMNVEV (reference sequence). V was clipped by 4 bases and J by 3 bases; unmatched bases: 12. The CDR3 totals 18 residues. The CDR3, as DNA: TGTGCCAGCAGTTACTCACAGGTGGGGGAGGGTGGGGCCAACGTCCTGACTTTC. This codes for CASSYSQVGEGGANVLTF.

This clonotype has a handful of counts. The chain joins TRBV5-6 to TRBJ2-5; D gene ambiguous. This CDR3 region has 14 residues. Germline assignment: CDR1 SGHDT and CDR2 YYEEEE. Deletions cut 4 bases from V and 1 base from J, with 11 bases between. DNA for the CDR3: TGTGCCAGCAGCCCTAGGTCGTCCCAAGAGACCCAGTACTTC. Encoded protein: CASSPRSSQETQYF. Combining the CDR3 with reference TRBV5-6 and TRBJ2-5 gives the whole variable domain DAGVTQSPTHLIKTRGQQVTLRCSPKSGHDTVSWYQQALGQGPQFIFQYYEEEERQRGNFPDRFSGHQFPNYSSELNVNALLLGDSALYLCASSPRSSQETQYFGPGTRLLVL.

This clonotype showed up just a few times. The gene calls are TRBV6-2 or TRBV6-3 and TRBJ1-6, with 7 bases lining up with TRBD1. J gave up 5 bases and V 7 bases, and 5 bases lay outside the gene matches. The germline V gene has CDR1 MNHEY and CDR2 SVGEGT. CDR3 length: 14 amino acids. CDR3 protein: CASKPGQNNSPLHF. The CDR3 nucleotides are TGTGCCAGCAAACCGGGACAGAATAATTCACCCCTCCACTTT.

The V call is TRBV11-3, the J call TRBJ2-2; 7 bases are a match to TRBD2. Germline V CDR1 and CDR2: SGHNT, YENEEA. The CDR3 loop spans 15 amino acids. The V and J ends lost 2 bases and 4 bases, in that order; junction bases with no gene match: 4. CDR3 region: CASSLRDYSTGELFF. CDR3 nucleotides: TGTGCCAGCAGCTTAAGGGACTACTCCACCGGGGAGCTGTTTTTT.

The chain has TRBV10-3 and TRBJ2-7; tentatively, D is TRBD1 (6 bases). Germline lookup yields CDR1 ENHRY and CDR2 SYGVKD. The V end lost 9 bases, the J end lost 1 base, and 13 bases lay between the germline ends. This CDR3 spans 13 amino acids. The CDR3 DNA reads as TGTGCCATTCGACAGGCTCAATCCTACGAGCAGTACTTC. As protein: CAIRQAQSYEQYF.

This clonotype has ten or more counts. V is TRBV6-1 and J is TRBJ2-3, with TRBD2 identical over 7 bases. Trimming removed 4 bases from V and 1 base from J; junction bases left unmatched: 2. Germline values: CDR1 MNHNS, CDR2 SASEGT. CDR3 length equals 14 residues. The CDR3 loop is CASSVGGGTDTQYF. CDR3 coding DNA: TGTGCCAGCAGTGTTGGGGGGGGCACAGATACGCAGTATTTT.